This passage covers 17 T cell receptor beta chains from one sample sequenced in a study of blood T cell repertoires in COVID-19. Sequencing was performed with immunoSEQ multiplex PCR; in TCRdb, only in-frame clones are kept and a portion is missing. The sample contains about 350,000 clones, approximately 89% of which appear only once. Sequencing was done on a sample of peripheral blood. These receptors all stem from a woman aged 60-75 years with COVID-19, enrolled during active disease.

This clone was observed a few times. The genes are TRBV6-1 and TRBJ1-6; D is unresolved. This CDR3 has 16 residues. Germline-derived CDR1 and CDR2 are MNHNS and SASEGT. V lost 1 base to trimming and J lost 7 bases, with 14 bases between them. The CDR3 DNA sequence: TGTGCCAGCAGTGAAGAAAGGGAGAGTGGAAATTCACCCCTCCACTTT. Its protein product is CASSEERESGNSPLHF.

V and J are TRBV5-1 and TRBJ1-2; 10 positions match TRBD1. Trimming took 4 bases from V and 4 from J; bases not matched to a gene: 7. The CDR3 spans 15 residues. CDR1 SGHRS and CDR2 YFSETQ come from the germline V gene. The CDR3: CASSPGQGWTYGYTF. The CDR3 DNA sequence: TGCGCCAGCAGCCCGGGACAGGGGTGGACCTATGGCTACACCTTC.

The genes are TRBV27 and TRBJ2-3; D gene unclear. The germline V gene encodes CDR1 MNHEY and CDR2 SMNVEV (reference sequence). V was clipped by 5 bases and J by 5 bases, with 8 bases between them. The CDR3 covers 12 residues. The DNA for the CDR3 is TGTGCCAGCAGTGCGTTGAAAGATACGCAGTATTTT. Its protein is CASSALKDTQYF.

This clone was recorded once. CDR3 in amino acids: CATSPGTSGGARETQYF. Written as DNA, the CDR3 is TGTGCCACCAGTCCCGGGACTAGCGGGGGGGCCAGGGAGACCCAGTACTTC. The J gene is TRBJ2-5, the V gene TRBV24-1, with 16 nucleotides matching TRBD2. CDR1 and CDR2 (germline): KGHDR, SFDVKD. After removal of 6 bases from V and 5 bases from J, the junction contained 8 bases not matched to a gene. CDR3 length: 17 residues.

This chain connects TRBV5-6 to TRBJ1-5, with D tentatively TRBD1 (5 bases). Germline CDR1 and CDR2: SGHDT and YYEEEE. Trimming removed 4 bases at V and 6 bases at J, with 14 bases between. The CDR3 has 14 residues. CDR3 sequence reads: CASSRSQGGQPQHF. DNA for the CDR3: TGTGCCAGCAGCCGCTCCCAGGGTGGTCAGCCCCAGCATTTT.

Details on this clone: Other nucleotide sequences in the sample specify the same CDR3. The chain joins TRBV5-1 to TRBJ1-2; 12 bases match TRBD1. The CDR3 contains 14 residues. Germline V lookup: CDR1 SGHRS, CDR2 YFSETQ. Germline trimming cut 4 bases from V and 8 bases from J; bases unmatched to any gene: 6. CDR3 nucleotide sequence: TGCGCCAGCAGCCCGGGACAGGGGGCGGGAGGCTACACCTTC. Residues: CASSPGQGAGGYTF.

The chain employs TRBV6-5 and TRBJ2-7; the D gene is possibly TRBD1 (5 bases). Per germline, CDR1 MNHEY and CDR2 SVGAGI. The CDR3 spans 15 residues. Trimming pared 5 bases from V and 2 bases from J, leaving 16 bases between. The DNA for the CDR3 is TGTGCCAGCAGTCCACAACCAGGGATTACCTACGAGCAGTACTTC. Protein: CASSPQPGITYEQYF.

With regard to this clone: In the same sample, other DNA sequences code for this CDR3. This chain uses TRBV18 with TRBJ1-2; 9 bases line up with TRBD1. The germline V gene has CDR1 KGHSH and CDR2 LQKENI. V lost 3 bases, J lost 8 bases, and 7 bases stayed unmatched. This CDR3 spans 14 amino acids. Here the CDR3 DNA reads TGTGCCAGCTCACCTAGGGACAGGGTAGACGGCTACACCTTC. This encodes CASSPRDRVDGYTF.

The chain recombines TRBV7-8 with TRBJ2-7, with a tentative D call TRBD1 (6 bases). Germline CDR1 and CDR2: SGHVS and FQNEAQ. This CDR3 has 14 amino acids. Trimming shortened V by 4 bases and J by 4 bases, and 14 bases separated the two germline ends. CDR3 bases: TGTGCCAGCAGCTACCACCGGACAGCGTACGAGCAGTACTTC. As protein: CASSYHRTAYEQYF. The whole variable domain, remainder taken from reference TRBV7-8 and TRBJ2-7, is GAGVSQSPRYKVAKRGQDVALRCDPISGHVSLFWYQQALGQGPEFLTYFQNEAQLDKSGLPSDRFFAERPEGSVSTLKIQRTQQEDSAVYLCASSYHRTAYEQYFGPGTRLTVT.

The chain recombines TRBV7-6 with TRBJ2-2, with D maybe TRBD2 (6 bases). Per the germline V gene, CDR1 is SGHVS and CDR2 is FNYEAQ. The CDR3 sequence is 15 residues long. V lost 5 bases, J lost 1 base, and 11 bases lay in between. In DNA form, the CDR3 reads TGTGCCAGCAGCGCCGGGACTCTGAACACCGGGGAGCTGTTTTTT. Translated, it gives CASSAGTLNTGELFF.

The chain recombines TRBV7-2 with TRBJ2-1; 10 bases match TRBD2. CDR3 length equals 18 residues. The trim removed 0 bases at V and 6 bases at J, leaving 11 bases unmatched. Germline V gene lookup returns CDR1 SGHTA and CDR2 FQGNSA. The CDR3 loop reads CASSLAPSGGARRNEQFF. The CDR3 nucleotides read TGTGCCAGCAGCTTAGCGCCCAGCGGGGGGGCCCGTCGCAATGAGCAGTTCTTC.

In DNA, the CDR3 is TGTGCCAGCAGCACTCGACAGGGACCGGAAAACATTCAGTACTTC. Protein: CASSTRQGPENIQYF. The J gene is TRBJ2-4, the V gene TRBV9; 7 bases are shared with TRBD1. The CDR3 is 15 residues long. Germline V gene data show CDR1 as SGDLS and CDR2 as YYNGEE. J gave up 5 bases and V 4 bases, and 9 bases lay outside the gene matches.

The chain joins TRBV28 to TRBJ2-2; 8 nucleotides align to TRBD2. The CDR3 length is 16 residues. V shed 7 bases and J 2 bases; nucleotides not matched to a gene: 9. CDR1 MDHEN and CDR2 SYDVKM come from the germline V gene. The CDR3 nucleotides read TGTGCCAGCACCCCCGGGACTAGATTTAACACCGGGGAGCTGTTTTTT. Its translation is CASTPGTRFNTGELFF.

This chain connects TRBV24-1 to TRBJ2-3; D may be TRBD2 (5 bases). The CDR3 contains 14 residues. CDR1 is KGHDR and CDR2 is SFDVKD in the germline V gene. The germline V and J ends were trimmed by 3 bases and 6 bases, with 12 bases remaining between them. CDR3 residues: CATSDPQRVDTQYF. The CDR3 DNA sequence: TGTGCCACCAGTGATCCTCAGAGGGTTGATACGCAGTATTTT.

The chain uses TRBV21-1 and TRBJ2-5; TRBD2 is taken as the D call from the table, unchecked against the DNA. TRBV21-1 is listed as a pseudogene. The CDR3 consists of 20 residues. The CDR3 DNA reads TGTGCCAGCAGCAAAGAGTGTGGGACTCCCTGCCCCTACCATCAAGAGACCCAGTACTTC. It translates to CASSKECGTPCPYHQETQYF.

The chain couples TRBV5-1 to TRBJ1-2; 9 positions match TRBD1. V lost 3 bases, J lost 7 bases, and 10 bases stayed unmatched. The CDR3 loop spans 15 amino acids. Germline V CDR1 and CDR2: SGHRS, YFSETQ. The CDR3 DNA sequence: TGCGCCAGCAGCTACGAGCCGGGACAGGGTTCTGGCTACACCTTC. Protein: CASSYEPGQGSGYTF.

The chain links TRBV6-5 to TRBJ2-2; possibly TRBD2 for D (6 bases). This CDR3 has 15 amino acids. Germline-derived CDR1 and CDR2 are MNHEY and SVGAGI. Between the trimmed V and J ends, which lost 6 bases and 3 bases, there was a span of 14 bases. The CDR3 region is CASRVGSGDTGELFF. CDR3 nucleotide sequence: TGTGCCAGCAGGGTCGGTAGCGGAGACACCGGGGAGCTGTTTTTT.